The T cell receptor beta chain described here comes from a study of tumor-infiltrating lymphocytes in oesophageal squamous cell carcinoma. This clonotype was detected ten times or more. This CDR3 has 14 residues. The V and J ends lost 4 bases and 3 bases respectively, with 12 bases between them. Germline values: CDR1 LNHDA, CDR2 SQIVND (reference sequence). TCRdb analysed the PCR reads with MiXCR anew, one entry per CDR3 protein. The profile shows 3,400 or so distinct CDR3 sequences, 16% of them singletons. This receptor was obtained from a male donor with esophageal squamous cell carcinoma. The chain has TRBV19 and TRBJ1-1; perhaps TRBD1 as D (5 bases). Material: esophageal tumor tissue. This CDR3 is CASSTDLGDTEAFF. DNA for the CDR3: TGTGCCAGTAGTACCGACCTGGGGGACACTGAAGCTTTCTTT. Complete variable domain (other parts from reference TRBV19 and TRBJ1-1): DGGITQSPKYLFRKEGQNVTLSCEQNLNHDAMYWYRQDPGQGLRLIYYSQIVNDFQKGDIAEGYSVSREKKESFPLTVTSAQKNPTAFYLCASSTDLGDTEAFFGQGTRLTVV.